This T cell receptor (beta chain) was recovered during a study of cytomegalovirus exposure and HLA in healthy donors. Study results and caveats: Prior analysis indicated that the majority of TCR beta V segments exhibited productivity approximately 90% or approximately 30% of the time.

Germline V lookup: CDR1 MNHNY, CDR2 SVGAGI (reference sequence). Losses at the gene ends were 4 bases for V and 4 bases for J; bases not matched to a gene: 3. The CDR3 has 15 residues. This PCR relied on a set of 60 Vbeta primers and 13 Jbeta primers. Libraries were prepared by immunoSEQ multiplex PCR; TCRdb keeps only in-frame clonotypes and omits some of them. Of about 220,000 clones in the sample, approximately 70% were seen once. Details on this clone: The antigen remains unidentified.

The material sequenced was PBMCs. The chain combines TRBV6-6 with TRBJ2-2; 10 bases line up with TRBD1. This receptor was identified in a woman between 25 and 40 years old in good health and CMV-seronegative. Written as DNA, the CDR3 is TGTGCCAGCAGTTCCGGGACAGGGGTCACCGGGGAGCTGTTTTTT. Amino acids: CASSSGTGVTGELFF.